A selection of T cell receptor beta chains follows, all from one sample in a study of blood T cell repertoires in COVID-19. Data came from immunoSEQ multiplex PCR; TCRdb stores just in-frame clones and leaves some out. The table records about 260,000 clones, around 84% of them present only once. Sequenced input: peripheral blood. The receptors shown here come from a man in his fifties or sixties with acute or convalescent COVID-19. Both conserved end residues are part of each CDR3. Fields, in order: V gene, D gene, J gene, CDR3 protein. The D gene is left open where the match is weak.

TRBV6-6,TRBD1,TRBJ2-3,CASSYSQDRQTDTQYF
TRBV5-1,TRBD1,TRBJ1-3,CASGTAFGNTIYF
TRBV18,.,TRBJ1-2,CASSQNADITHGYTF
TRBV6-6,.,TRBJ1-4,CASGLVREELFF
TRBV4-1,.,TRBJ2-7,CASSHLATQARYEQYF
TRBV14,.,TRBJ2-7,CASSQDWGAYEQYF
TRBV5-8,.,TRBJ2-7,CASSGRGRGAYEQYF
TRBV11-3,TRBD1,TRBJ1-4,CASSRDSSEKLFF
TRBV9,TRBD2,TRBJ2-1,CASSPRGLAGAQIYNEQFF
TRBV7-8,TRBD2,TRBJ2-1,CASSLWAVEGAGEHNEQFF
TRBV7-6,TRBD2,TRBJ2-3,CASSPEASGTDTQYF
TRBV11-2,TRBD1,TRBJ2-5,CASSYRDRGLRGETQYF
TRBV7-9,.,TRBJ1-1,CASSLVGWRGMNTEAFF
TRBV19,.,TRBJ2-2,CASSIKGANTGELFF
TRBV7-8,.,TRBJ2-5,CASSLSETQYF
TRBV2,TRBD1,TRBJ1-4,CASRKQGQANEKLFF
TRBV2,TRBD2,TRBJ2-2,CASSTTSGGPGELFF
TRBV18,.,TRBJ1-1,CASSALRNTEAFF
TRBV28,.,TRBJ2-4,CASSLSAGARQAKNIQYF
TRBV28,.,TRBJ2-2,CASSQLQGPNTGELFF
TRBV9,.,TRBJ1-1,CASSVVAGMNTEAFF
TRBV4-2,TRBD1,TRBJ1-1,CASSEGQGAAEAFF
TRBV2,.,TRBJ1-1,CASSEAGPRAEAFF
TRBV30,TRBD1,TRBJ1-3,CAWSLTGGNTIYF
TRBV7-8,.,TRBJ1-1,CASSSSPRQMNTEAFF
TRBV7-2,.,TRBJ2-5,CASSLTYGETQYF
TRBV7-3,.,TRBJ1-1,CASSVQGFTEAFF
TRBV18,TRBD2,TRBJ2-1,CASSPNLAGGRNEQFF
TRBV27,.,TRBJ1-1,CASSIWGANTEAFF
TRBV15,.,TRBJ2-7,CATSRDLSEQRYEQYF
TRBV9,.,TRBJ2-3,CASSAITDTQYF
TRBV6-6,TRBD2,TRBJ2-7,CASSSGAAGGSEQYF
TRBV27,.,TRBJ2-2,CASTTNTGELFF
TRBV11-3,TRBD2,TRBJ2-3,CASSPIAGLTDTQYF
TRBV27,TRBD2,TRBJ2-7,CASSIAGGTYEQYF
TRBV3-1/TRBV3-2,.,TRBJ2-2,CASSQTPGAGGELFF
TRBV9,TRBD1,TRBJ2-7,CASSVGQGSDEQYF
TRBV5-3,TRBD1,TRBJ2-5,CARSKRPRDRELGTQYF
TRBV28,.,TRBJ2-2,CASRRGTGELFF
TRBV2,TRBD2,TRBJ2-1,CASTGASGINEQFF
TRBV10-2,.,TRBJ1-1,CASSEGRATSTEAFF
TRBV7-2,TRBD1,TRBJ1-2,CASSLGQGATGYTF
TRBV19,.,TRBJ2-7,CASSSGSYEQYF
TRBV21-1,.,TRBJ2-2,CASSARPLRDQPGELFF
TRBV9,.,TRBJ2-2,CASSLLTGSGGELFF
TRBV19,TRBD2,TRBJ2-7,CASRWTSGLSYEQYF
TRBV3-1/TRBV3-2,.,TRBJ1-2,CASSPRYEVGYTF
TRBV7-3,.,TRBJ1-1,CASSPQGSYAEAFF